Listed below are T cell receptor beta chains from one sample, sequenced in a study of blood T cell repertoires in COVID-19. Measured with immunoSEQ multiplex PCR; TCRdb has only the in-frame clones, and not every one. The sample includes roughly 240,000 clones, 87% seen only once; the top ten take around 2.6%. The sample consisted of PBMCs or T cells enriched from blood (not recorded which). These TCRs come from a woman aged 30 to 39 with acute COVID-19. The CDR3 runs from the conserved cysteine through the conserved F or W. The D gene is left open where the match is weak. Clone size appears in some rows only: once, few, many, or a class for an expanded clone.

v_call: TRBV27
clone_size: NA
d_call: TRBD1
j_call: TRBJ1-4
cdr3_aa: CASSFQGTGPNEKLFF
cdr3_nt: TGTGCCAGCAGTTTCCAAGGGACAGGGCCAAATGAAAAACTGTTTTTT

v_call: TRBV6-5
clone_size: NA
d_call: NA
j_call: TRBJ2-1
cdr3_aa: CASSPGTPVYEQFF
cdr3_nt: TGTGCCAGCAGCCCGGGAACCCCCGTATATGAGCAGTTCTTC

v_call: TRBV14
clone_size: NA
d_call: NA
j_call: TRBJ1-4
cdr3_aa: CASSQVAPGELFF
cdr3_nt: TGTGCCAGCAGCCAAGTCGCCCCCGGGGAACTGTTTTTT

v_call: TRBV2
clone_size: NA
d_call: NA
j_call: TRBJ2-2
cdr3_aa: CASSQQGERTGELFF
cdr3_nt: TGTGCCAGCAGTCAACAGGGTGAACGCACCGGGGAGCTGTTTTTT

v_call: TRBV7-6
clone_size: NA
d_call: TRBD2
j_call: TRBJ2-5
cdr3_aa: CASSLVTSGGPEETQYF
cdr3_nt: TGTGCCAGCAGCTTAGTGACTAGCGGGGGTCCCGAAGAGACCCAGTACTTC

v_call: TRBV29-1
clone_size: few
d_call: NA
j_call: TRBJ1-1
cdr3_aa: CSVLQGQRAFF
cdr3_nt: TGCAGCGTTCTCCAAGGACAGAGGGCTTTCTTT

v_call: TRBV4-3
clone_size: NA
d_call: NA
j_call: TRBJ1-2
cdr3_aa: CASSQGGSNPNYGYTF
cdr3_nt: TGCGCCAGCAGCCAAGGCGGGTCCAATCCTAACTATGGCTACACCTTC

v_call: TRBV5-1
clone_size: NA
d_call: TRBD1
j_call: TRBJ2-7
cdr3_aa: CASSLDFPGQSSYEQYF
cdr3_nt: TGCGCCAGCAGCTTGGACTTCCCGGGACAGAGCTCCTACGAGCAGTACTTC

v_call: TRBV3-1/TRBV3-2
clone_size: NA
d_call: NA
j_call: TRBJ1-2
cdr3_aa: CASSQGLDTSFYGYTF
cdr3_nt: TGTGCCAGCAGCCAAGGGCTGGACACAAGTTTCTATGGCTACACCTTC

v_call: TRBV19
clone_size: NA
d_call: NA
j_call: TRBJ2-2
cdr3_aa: CASSTPWASAGELFF
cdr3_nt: TGTGCCAGTAGTACCCCTTGGGCTAGCGCCGGGGAGCTGTTTTTT

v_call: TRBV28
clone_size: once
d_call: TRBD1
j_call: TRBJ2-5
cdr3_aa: CASSQDRGHQETQYF
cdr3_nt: TGTGCCAGCAGTCAGGACAGGGGGCATCAGGAGACCCAGTACTTC

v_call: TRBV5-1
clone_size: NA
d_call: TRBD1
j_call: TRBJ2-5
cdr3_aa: CASSWTGFRETQYF
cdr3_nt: TGCGCCAGCAGCTGGACAGGCTTCAGGGAGACCCAGTACTTC

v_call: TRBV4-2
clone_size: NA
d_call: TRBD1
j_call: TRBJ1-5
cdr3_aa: CASSQTGQGNQPQHF
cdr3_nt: TGTGCCAGCAGCCAAACTGGACAGGGGAATCAGCCCCAGCATTTT

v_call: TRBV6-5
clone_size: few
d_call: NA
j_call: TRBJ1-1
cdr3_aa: CASHSGRQNAEAFF
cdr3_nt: TGTGCCAGCCACTCCGGTAGACAGAACGCTGAAGCTTTCTTT

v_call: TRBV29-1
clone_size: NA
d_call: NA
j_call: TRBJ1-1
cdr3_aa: CSVTGGRGSEAFF
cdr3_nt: TGCAGCGTTACCGGAGGGAGGGGGAGTGAAGCTTTCTTT

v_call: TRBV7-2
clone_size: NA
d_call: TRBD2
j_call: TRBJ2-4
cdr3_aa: CASSLDGGDTGIQYF
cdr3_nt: TGTGCCAGCAGCTTAGACGGGGGGGATACAGGCATTCAGTACTTC

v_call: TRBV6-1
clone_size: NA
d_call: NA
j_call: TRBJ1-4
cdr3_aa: CASSEAHRNEKLFF
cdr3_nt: TGTGCCAGCAGTGAAGCGCACAGAAATGAAAAACTGTTTTTT

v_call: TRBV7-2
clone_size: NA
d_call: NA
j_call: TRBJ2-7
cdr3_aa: CASSSSGTPVHEQYF
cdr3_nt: TGTGCCAGCAGTTCCTCGGGGACTCCGGTCCACGAGCAGTACTTC

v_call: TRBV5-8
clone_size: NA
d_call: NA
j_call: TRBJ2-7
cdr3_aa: CAVLGAPLYEQYF
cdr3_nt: TGTGCCGTATTAGGAGCTCCCCTCTACGAGCAGTACTTC

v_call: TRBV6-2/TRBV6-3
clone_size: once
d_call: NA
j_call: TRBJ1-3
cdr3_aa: CASRYGPSVHTIYF
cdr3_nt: TGTGCCAGCAGATACGGGCCGTCCGTACACACCATATATTTT

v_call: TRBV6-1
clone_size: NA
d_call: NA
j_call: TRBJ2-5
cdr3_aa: CASSETGTSQETQYF
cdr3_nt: TGTGCCAGCAGTGAAACCGGGACTTCTCAAGAGACCCAGTACTTC

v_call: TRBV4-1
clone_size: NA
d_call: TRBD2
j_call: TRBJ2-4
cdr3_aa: CASSQNRLAELAKNIQYF
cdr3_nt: TGCGCCAGCAGCCAAAACCGACTAGCTGAACTAGCCAAAAACATTCAGTACTTC

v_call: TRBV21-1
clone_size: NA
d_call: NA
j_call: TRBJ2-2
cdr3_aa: CASSTEPGQGNTGELFF
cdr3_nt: TGTGCCAGCAGCACCGAGCCGGGACAGGGTAACACCGGGGAGCTGTTTTTT

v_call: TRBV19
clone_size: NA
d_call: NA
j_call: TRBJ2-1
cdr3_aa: CASSMVRGSPYNEQFF
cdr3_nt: TGTGCCAGTAGTATGGTCCGCGGGTCCCCCTACAATGAGCAGTTCTTC

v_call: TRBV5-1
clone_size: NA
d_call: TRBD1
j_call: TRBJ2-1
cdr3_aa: CASSLDSGGFSKLYNEQFF
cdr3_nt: TGCGCCAGCAGCTTGGATTCAGGGGGTTTTAGCAAACTCTACAATGAGCAGTTCTTC

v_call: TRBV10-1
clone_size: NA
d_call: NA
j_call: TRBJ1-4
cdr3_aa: CASSRTSAGEKLFF
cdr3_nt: TGCGCCAGCAGTAGGACTTCGGCGGGGGAAAAACTGTTTTTT

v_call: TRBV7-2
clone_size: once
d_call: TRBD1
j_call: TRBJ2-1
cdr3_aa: CASSLGTGPYNEQFF
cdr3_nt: TGTGCCAGCAGCTTGGGGACAGGGCCTTACAATGAGCAGTTCTTC

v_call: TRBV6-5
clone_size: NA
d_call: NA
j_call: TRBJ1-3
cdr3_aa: CASSYRGSGNTIYF
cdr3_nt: TGTGCCAGCAGTTACAGGGGCTCTGGAAACACCATATATTTT

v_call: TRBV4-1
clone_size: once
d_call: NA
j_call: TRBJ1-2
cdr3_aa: CASSPPGDYGYTF
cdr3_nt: TGCGCCAGCAGCCCCCCAGGGGACTATGGCTACACCTTC

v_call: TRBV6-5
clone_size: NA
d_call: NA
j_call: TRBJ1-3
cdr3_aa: CASSYSRAGNTIYF
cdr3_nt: TGTGCCAGCAGTTACTCCCGGGCTGGAAACACCATATATTTT

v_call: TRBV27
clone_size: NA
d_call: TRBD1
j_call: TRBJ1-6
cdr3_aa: CASRQGTDSASYNSPLHF
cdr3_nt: TGTGCCAGCCGTCAGGGGACAGATTCGGCCTCCTATAATTCACCCCTCCACTTT

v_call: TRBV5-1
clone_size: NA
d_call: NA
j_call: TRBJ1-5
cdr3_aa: CASSLAPGQTQPQHF
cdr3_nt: TGCGCCAGCAGCTTGGCCCCAGGACAAACCCAGCCCCAGCATTTT

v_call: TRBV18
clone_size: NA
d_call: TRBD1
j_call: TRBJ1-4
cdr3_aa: CASSNQGQLTEKLFF
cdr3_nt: TGTGCCAGCTCAAATCAGGGACAGCTAACGGAAAAACTGTTTTTT

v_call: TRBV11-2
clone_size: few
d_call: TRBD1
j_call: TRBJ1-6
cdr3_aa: CASRPPGRTGNSPLHF
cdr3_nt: TGTGCCAGCAGACCTCCTGGGAGGACAGGCAATTCACCCCTCCACTTT

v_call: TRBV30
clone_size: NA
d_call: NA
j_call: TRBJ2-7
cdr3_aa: CAWSDNTYEQYF
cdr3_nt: TGTGCCTGGAGTGATAATACCTACGAGCAGTACTTC

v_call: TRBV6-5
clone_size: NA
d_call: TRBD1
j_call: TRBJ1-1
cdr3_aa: CASSRDRGRSEAFF
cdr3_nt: TGTGCCAGCAGTCGGGACAGGGGAAGGTCTGAAGCTTTCTTT

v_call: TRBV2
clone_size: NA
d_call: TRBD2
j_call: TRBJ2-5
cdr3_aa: CASSKTGLAVQETQYF
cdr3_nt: TGTGCCAGCAGCAAAACGGGACTAGCGGTACAAGAGACCCAGTACTTC

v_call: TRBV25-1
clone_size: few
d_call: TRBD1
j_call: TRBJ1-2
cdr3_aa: CASTQDRGGAGGYTF
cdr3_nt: TGTGCCAGCACCCAGGACAGGGGAGGGGCGGGCGGCTACACCTTC

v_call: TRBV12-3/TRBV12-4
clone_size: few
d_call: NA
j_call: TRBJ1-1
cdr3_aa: CASSFSRVRAFF
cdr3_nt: TGTGCCAGCAGTTTCTCCCGGGTGAGAGCTTTCTTT

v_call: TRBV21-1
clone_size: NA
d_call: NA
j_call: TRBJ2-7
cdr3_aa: CASSMLPTQTYEQYF
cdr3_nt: TGTGCCAGCAGCATGTTACCCACTCAAACCTACGAGCAGTACTTC

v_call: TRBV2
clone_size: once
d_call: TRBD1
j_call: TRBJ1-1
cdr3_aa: CASWGTSPGQQNTEAFF
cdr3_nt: TGTGCCAGCTGGGGTACTTCCCCGGGACAGCAGAACACTGAAGCTTTCTTT